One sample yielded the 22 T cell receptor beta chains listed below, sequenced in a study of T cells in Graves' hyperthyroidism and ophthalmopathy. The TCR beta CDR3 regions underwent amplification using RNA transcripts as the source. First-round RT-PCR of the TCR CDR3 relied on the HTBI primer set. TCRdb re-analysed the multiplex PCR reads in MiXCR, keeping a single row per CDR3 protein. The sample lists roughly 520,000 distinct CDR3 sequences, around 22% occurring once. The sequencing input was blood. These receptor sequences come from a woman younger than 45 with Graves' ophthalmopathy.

Here the CDR3 reads CASSRRATASSYNEQFF. In nucleotides, the CDR3 is TGTGCCAGCAGTCGACGAGCGACAGCTAGCTCCTACAATGAGCAGTTCTTC. The rearrangement links TRBV6-5 to TRBJ2-1, with a weak D call TRBD1 (5 bases). V lost 5 bases and J 0 bases, leaving 17 bases between the germline ends. This CDR3 is 17 amino acids long. CDR1 and CDR2 from the germline V gene are MNHEY and SVGAGI.

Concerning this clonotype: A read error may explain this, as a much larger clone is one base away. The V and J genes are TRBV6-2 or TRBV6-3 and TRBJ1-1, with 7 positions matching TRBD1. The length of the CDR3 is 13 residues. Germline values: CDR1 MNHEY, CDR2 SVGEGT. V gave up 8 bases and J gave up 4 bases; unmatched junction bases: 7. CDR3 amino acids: CASGDAGGTEAFF. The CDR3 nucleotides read TGTGCCAGCGGTGATGCAGGGGGCACTGAAGCTTTCTTT.

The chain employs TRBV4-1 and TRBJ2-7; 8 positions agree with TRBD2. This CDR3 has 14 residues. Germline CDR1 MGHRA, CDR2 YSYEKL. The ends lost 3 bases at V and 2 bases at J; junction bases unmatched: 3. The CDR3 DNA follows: TGCGCCAGCAGCCAGGCGGGAGGTGCCTACGAGCAGTACTTC. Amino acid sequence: CASSQAGGAYEQYF.

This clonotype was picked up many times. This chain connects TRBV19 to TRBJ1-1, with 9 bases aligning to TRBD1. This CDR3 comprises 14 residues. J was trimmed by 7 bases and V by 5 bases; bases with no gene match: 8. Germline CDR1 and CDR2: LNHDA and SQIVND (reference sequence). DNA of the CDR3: TGTGCCAGTAGTGAACAGGGGGCCCGATATGAAGCTTTCTTT. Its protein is CASSEQGARYEAFF.

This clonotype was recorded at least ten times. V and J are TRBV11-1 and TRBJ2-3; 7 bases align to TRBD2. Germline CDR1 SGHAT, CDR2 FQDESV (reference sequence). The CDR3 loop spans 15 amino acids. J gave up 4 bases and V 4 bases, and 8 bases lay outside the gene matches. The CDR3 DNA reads TGTGCCAGCAGCTCTGGGGGGGAGGAGGCAGATACGCAGTATTTT. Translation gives CASSSGGEEADTQYF.

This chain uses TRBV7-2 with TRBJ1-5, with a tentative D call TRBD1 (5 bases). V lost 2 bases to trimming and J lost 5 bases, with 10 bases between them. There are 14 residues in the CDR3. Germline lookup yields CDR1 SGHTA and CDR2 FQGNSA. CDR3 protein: CASSLIRRDQPQHF. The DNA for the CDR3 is TGTGCCAGCAGCTTAATCCGCAGGGATCAGCCCCAGCATTTT.

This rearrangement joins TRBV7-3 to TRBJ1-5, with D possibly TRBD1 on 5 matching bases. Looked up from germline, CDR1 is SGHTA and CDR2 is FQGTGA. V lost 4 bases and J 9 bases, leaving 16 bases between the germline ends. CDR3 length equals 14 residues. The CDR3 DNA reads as TGTGCCAGCAGCTACGGGGCAGCTATGGGGCCCCAGCATTTT. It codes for CASSYGAAMGPQHF.

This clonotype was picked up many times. CDR3 sequence reads: CASSDQTGNTEAFF. The DNA of the CDR3 is TGTGCCAGCAGTGACCAGACAGGTAACACTGAAGCTTTCTTT. J is TRBJ1-1 and V is TRBV6-1, with a possible D match to TRBD1 (6 bases). The V gene's germline CDR1 is MNHNS and CDR2 SASEGT. The CDR3 length is 14 residues. V was cut by 3 bases and J by 2 bases, with 10 bases left in between.

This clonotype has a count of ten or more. The CDR3, as DNA: TGTGCCAGCAGCTCAGGGGCTCCTAATCAGCCCCAGCATTTT. It codes for CASSSGAPNQPQHF. The chain has TRBV9 and TRBJ1-5; TRBD1 might be the D (6 bases). CDR3 size: 14 residues. The ends were cut back, 4 bases at V and 4 bases at J, with 12 bases in the middle. Germline values: CDR1 SGDLS, CDR2 YYNGEE.

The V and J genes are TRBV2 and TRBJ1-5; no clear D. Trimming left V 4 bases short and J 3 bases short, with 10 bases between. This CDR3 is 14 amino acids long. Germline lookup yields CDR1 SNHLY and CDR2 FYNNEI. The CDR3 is CASSGGGNNQPQHF. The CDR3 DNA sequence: TGTGCCAGCAGTGGGGGAGGGAACAATCAGCCCCAGCATTTT. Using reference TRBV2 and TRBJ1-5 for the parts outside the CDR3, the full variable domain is EPEVTQTPSHQVTQMGQEVILRCVPISNHLYFYWYRQILGQKVEFLVSFYNNEISEKSEIFDDQFSVERPDGSNFTLKIRSTKLEDSAMYFCASSGGGNNQPQHFGDGTRLSIL.

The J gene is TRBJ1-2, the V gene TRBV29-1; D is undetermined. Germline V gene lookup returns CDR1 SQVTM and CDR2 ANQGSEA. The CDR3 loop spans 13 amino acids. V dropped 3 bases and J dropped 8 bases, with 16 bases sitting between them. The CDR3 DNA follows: TGCAGCGTTGAGATCTATAACGGGAGCGGCTACACCTTC. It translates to CSVEIYNGSGYTF.

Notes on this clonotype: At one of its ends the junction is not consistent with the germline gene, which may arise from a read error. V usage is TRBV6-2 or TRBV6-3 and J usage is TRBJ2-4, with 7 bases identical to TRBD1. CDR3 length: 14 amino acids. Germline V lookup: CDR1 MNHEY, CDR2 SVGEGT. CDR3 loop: CASRTQGTVNIKYF. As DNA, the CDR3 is TGTGCCAGCAGGACCCAGGGGACAGTAAACATTAAGTACTTC.

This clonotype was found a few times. As DNA, the CDR3 is TGCAGCGTTCTGTGGGAAATGAACACTGAAGCTTTCTTT. Its translation is CSVLWEMNTEAFF. The chain combines TRBV29-1 with TRBJ1-1; D ambiguous. The CDR3 loop spans 13 amino acids. The ends were cut back, 5 bases at V and 0 bases at J, with 10 bases in the middle. Germline CDR1 and CDR2: SQVTM and ANQGSEA. The variable domain in full, with the rest retrieved from reference TRBV29-1 and TRBJ1-1, is SAVISQKPSRDICQRGTSLTIQCQVDSQVTMMFWYRQQPGQSLTLIATANQGSEATYESGFVIDKFPISRPNLTFSTLTVSNMSPEDSSIYLCSVLWEMNTEAFFGQGTRLTVV.

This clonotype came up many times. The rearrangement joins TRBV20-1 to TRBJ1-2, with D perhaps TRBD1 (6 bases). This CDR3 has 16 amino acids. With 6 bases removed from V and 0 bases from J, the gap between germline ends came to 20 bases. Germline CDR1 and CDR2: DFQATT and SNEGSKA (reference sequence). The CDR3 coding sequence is TGCAGTGCGGACGGGACACCTCAACGAGCTAACTATGGCTACACCTTC. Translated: CSADGTPQRANYGYTF.

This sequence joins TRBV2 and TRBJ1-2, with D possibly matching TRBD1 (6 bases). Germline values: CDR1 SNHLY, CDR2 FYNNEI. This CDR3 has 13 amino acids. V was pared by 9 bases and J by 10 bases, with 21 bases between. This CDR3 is CASSTGTTGTYTF. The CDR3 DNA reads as TGTGCCAGTTCGACCGGGACAACCGGGACCTACACCTTC.

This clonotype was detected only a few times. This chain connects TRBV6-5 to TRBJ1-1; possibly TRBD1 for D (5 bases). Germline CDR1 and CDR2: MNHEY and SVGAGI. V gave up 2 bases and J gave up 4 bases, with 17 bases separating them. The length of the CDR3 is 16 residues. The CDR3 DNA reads TGTGCCAGCAGTTACACTTCAGGGAACACCGGCACTGAAGCTTTCTTT. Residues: CASSYTSGNTGTEAFF.

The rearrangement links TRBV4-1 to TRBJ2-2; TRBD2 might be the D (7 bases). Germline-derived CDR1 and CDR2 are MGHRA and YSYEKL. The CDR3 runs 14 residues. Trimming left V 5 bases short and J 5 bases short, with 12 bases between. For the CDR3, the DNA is TGCGCCAGCAGCTGGGCGGGGGCGACCGGGGAGCTGTTTTTT. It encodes CASSWAGATGELFF.

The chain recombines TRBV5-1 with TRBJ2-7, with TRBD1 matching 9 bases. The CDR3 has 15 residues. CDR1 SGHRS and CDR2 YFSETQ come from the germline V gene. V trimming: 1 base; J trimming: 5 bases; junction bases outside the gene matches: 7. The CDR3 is CASSLQGQGRDEQYF. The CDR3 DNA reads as TGCGCCAGCAGCTTGCAGGGACAGGGAAGGGACGAGCAGTACTTC.

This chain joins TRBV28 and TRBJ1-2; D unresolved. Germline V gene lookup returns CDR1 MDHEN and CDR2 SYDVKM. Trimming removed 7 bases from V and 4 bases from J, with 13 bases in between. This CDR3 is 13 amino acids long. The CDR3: CASKVGLSYGYTF. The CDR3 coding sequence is TGTGCCAGCAAAGTCGGCCTGTCCTATGGCTACACCTTC.

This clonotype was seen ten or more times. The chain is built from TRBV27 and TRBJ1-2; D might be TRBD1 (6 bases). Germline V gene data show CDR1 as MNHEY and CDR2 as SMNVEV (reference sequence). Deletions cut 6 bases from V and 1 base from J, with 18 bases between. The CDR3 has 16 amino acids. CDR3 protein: CASSPEGVSSNYGYTF. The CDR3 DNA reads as TGTGCCAGCAGCCCCGAGGGGGTCTCTAGTAACTATGGCTACACCTTC.

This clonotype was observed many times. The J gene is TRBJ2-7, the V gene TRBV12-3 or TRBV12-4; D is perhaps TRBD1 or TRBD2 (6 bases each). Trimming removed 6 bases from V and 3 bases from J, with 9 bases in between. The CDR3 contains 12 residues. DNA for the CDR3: TGTGCCAGCAGAAAGGGGGGCTACGAGCAGTACTTC. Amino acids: CASRKGGYEQYF.

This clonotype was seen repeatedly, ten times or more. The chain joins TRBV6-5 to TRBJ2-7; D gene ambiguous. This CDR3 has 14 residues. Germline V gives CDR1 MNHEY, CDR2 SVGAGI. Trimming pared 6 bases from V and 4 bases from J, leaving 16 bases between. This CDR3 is CASSSSPGSYEQYF. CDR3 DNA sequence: TGTGCCAGCAGCTCCTCTCCGGGCAGTTACGAGCAGTACTTC.